This entry features one T cell receptor beta chain sequence. Its binding antigen is unknown. No base quality values were provided; no much bigger clone lies one nucleotide off. This sample was included in a study of Ad26.COV2.S vaccination and SARS-CoV-2 variants (dated by TCRdb to the early 2020s). Study-wide context: Vaccine-arm donors came from COV1001, a multicentre, randomized, double-blind, placebo-controlled phase I-IIa trial of Ad26.COV2.S in healthy adults. Ad26.COV2.S was administered intramuscularly at 5 x 10^10 or 1 x 10^11 viral particles, either as a single shot or as two shots given 56 days apart. TCRbeta repertoire sequencing served as the tool for gauging how specific and how broad the SARS-CoV-2-reactive T cell receptors were following Ad26.COV2.S vaccination. A total of around 32 samples were included in the TCR-sequenced set, comprising 19 Ad26.COV2.S vaccine recipients, 5 placebo recipients and 8 SARS-CoV-2 convalescent individuals. Trial participants were randomized into five groups of five: low-dose or high-dose Ad26.COV2.S given once or twice, or placebo on both occasions. Investigators remained blinded to trial group allocation during experiments and outcome assessment.

The treatment or condition label of this sample denotes: roughly 18 received Ad26.COV2.S at low or high dose, single or two shots; several received placebo; per-sample allocation not given. For vaccine and placebo recipients, repertoires were sequenced using samples collected on day 63 after the first injection. In Cohort 1b, 25 adults aged 18-55 years were enrolled at a single site in Boston, USA, between 29 July and 7 August 2020. As a vaccine, Ad26.COV2.S was a replication-incompetent adenovirus type 26 vector that expressed a prefusion-stabilized SARS-CoV-2 spike protein derived from the original Wuhan strain. From the germline V gene (reference sequence), CDR1 is LNHDA and CDR2 is SQIVND. The CDR3 covers 13 residues, taking in both the cysteine and the phenylalanine. Only the CDR3 DNA stays, 39 bases, in frame from base 1. V is pared back by 0 bases and J by 8 bases, with 10 bases lying between the germline termini.

The paper as a whole reports these results and caveats: After vaccination, spike-specific CD8+ and CD4+ T cell responses were reported to show substantial breadth. The study was not powered for comparison of responses between vaccine doses or regimens. Compared with placebo recipients, Ad26.COV2.S recipients showed higher spike-specific TCR breadth (P = 0.0014). It was noted by the authors that total T cell responses may have been underestimated by the TCR breadth and depth analyses. Non-spike TCR breadth was comparable between vaccine and placebo recipients, consistent with the vaccine containing only spike.

TCRbeta CDR3 regions were sequenced with the immunoSEQ Assay. After extraction, genomic DNA underwent amplification by bias-controlled multiplex PCR, followed by high-throughput sequencing. The published analysis was carried out like this. To quantify the absolute abundance of every unique TCRbeta CDR3 region, sequences were collapsed and filtered. T cell fraction was estimated by normalizing TCRbeta template counts to usable DNA, which was measured by amplifying reference genes present in all nucleated cells. Repertoire TCRs were annotated as SARS-CoV-2-specific when V gene, CDR3 amino acid sequence and J gene were exactly matched to a known reactive TCR set. The reference SARS-CoV-2 TCR set came from MIRA and was filtered for enrichment in COVID-19-positive ImmuneCODE repertoires, removing public or cross-reactive TCRs. Based on the MIRA antigens, annotated TCRs were further analysed at the level of specific ORF or position within ORF. Depth was the summed frequency of annotated unique rearrangements, while breadth was defined as annotated unique rearrangements over total unique productive rearrangements. Group comparisons of TCR breadth used two-sided Wilcoxon rank-sum tests. TCRdb took over this immuneACCESS table, retaining in-frame rearrangements with V and J assigned. Such tables are incomplete; in checked studies, under half of the missing clones stem from an unresolved V gene, and the remainder is unexplained. That table furnishes V, J and clone size, whereas the DNA furnished D and trimming. This sample has hundreds of thousands of clones in its table, and 80% to 90% of those were observed once. The top ten constitute around 11% of the sample.

The receptor comes from a person between 18 and 59 years old who received the Ad26.COV2.S COVID-19 vaccine or a placebo. The specimen was peripheral blood, collected in a trial of Ad26.COV2.S vaccine versus placebo. The rearranged chain carries TRBV19 and TRBJ1-2; the D gene remains uncertain. This receptor has the CDR3 CASSIDLRGGYTF. The nucleotide sequence is given as TGTGCCAGTAGTATAGATCTACGAGGAGGCTACACCTTC. Full variable domain (CDR3 extended with the reference TRBV19 and TRBJ1-2 proteins): DGGITQSPKYLFRKEGQNVTLSCEQNLNHDAMYWYRQDPGQGLRLIYYSQIVNDFQKGDIAEGYSVSREKKESFPLTVTSAQKNPTAFYLCASSIDLRGGYTFGSGTRLTVV.